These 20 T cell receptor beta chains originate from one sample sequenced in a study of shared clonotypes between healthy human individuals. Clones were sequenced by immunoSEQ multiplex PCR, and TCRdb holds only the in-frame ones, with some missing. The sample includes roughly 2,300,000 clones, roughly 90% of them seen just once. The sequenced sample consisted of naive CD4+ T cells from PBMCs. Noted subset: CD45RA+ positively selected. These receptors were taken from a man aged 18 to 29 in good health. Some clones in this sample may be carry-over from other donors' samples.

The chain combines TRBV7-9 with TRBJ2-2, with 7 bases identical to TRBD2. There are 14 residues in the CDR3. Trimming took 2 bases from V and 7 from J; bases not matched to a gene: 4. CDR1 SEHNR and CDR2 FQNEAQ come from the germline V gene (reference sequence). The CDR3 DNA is TGTGCCAGCAGCTTATCGGGGGGTCACGGGGAGCTGTTTTTT. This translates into CASSLSGGHGELFF.

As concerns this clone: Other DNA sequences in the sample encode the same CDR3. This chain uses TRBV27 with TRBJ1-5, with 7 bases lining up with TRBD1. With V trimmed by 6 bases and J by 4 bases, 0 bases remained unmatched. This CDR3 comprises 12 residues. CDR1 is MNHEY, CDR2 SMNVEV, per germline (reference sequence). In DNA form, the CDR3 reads TGTGCCAGCAGGACAGGGAATCAGCCCCAGCATTTT. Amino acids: CASRTGNQPQHF.

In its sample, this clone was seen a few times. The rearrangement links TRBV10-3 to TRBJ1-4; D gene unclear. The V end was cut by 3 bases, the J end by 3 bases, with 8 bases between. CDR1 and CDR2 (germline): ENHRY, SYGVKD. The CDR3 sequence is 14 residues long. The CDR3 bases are TGTGCCATCAGTGACGGGCAGTCTAATGAAAAACTGTTTTTT. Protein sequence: CAISDGQSNEKLFF.

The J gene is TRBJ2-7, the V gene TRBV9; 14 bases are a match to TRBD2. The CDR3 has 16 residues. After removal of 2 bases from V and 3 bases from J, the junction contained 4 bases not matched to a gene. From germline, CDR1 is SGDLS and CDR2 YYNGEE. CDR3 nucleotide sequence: TGTGCCAGCAGCGTGGGACTAGCGGGAGATCTCTACGAGCAGTACTTC. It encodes CASSVGLAGDLYEQYF.

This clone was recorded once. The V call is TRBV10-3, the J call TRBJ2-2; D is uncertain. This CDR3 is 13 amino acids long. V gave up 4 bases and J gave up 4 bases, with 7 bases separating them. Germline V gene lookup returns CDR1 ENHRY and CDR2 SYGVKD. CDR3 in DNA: TGTGCCATCAGTGGCCGAGGCACCGGGGAGCTGTTTTTT. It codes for CAISGRGTGELFF.

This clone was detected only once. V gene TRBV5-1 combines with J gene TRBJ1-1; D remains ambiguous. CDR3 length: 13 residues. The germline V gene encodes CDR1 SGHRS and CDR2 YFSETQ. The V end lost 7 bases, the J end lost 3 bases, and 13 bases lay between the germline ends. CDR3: CASGVIGDTEAFF. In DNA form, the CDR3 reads TGCGCCAGCGGCGTCATCGGGGACACTGAAGCTTTCTTT.

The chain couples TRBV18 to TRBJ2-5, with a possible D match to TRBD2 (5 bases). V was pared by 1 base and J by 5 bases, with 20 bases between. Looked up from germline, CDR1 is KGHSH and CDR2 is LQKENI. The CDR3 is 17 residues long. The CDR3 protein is CASSPRPRGKGGETQYF. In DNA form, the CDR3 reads TGTGCCAGCTCACCACGCCCTCGTGGCAAGGGCGGGGAGACCCAGTACTTC. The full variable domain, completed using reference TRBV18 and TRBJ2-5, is NAGVMQNPRHLVRRRGQEARLRCSPMKGHSHVYWYRQLPEEGLKFMVYLQKENIIDESGMPKERFSAEFPKEGPSILRIQQVVRGDSAAYFCASSPRPRGKGGETQYFGPGTRLLVL.

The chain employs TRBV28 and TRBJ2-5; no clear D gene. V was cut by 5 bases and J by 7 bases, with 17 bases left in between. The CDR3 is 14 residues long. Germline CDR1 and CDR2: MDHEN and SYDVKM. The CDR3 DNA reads TGTGCCAGCAGTCCCTTGTCGCTAGGCGGGACCCAGTACTTC. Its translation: CASSPLSLGGTQYF. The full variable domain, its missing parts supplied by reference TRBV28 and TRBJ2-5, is DVKVTQSSRYLVKRTGEKVFLECVQDMDHENMFWYRQDPGLGLRLIYFSYDVKMKEKGDIPEGYSVSREKKERFSLILESASTNQTSMYLCASSPLSLGGTQYFGPGTRLLVL.

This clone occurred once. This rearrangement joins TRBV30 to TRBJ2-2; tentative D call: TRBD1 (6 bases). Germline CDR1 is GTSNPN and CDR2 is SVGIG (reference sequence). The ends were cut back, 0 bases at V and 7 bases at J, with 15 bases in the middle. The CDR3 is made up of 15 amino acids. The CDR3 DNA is TGTGCCTGGAGTGTCCAGGGGAGTAAGAACGGGGAGCTGTTTTTT. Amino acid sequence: CAWSVQGSKNGELFF.

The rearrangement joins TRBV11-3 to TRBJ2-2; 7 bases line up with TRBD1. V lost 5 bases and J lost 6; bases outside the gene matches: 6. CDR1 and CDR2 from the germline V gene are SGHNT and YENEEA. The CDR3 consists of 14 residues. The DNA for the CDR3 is TGTGCCAGCAGCGCGGACAGGACGTCCGGGGAGCTGTTTTTT. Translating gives CASSADRTSGELFF.

The CDR3 coding sequence is TGCGCCAGCAGCCGCGGTAGTGGACAGGGTGTCCACGAGCAGTACTTC. Translating gives CASSRGSGQGVHEQYF. J is TRBJ2-7 and V is TRBV4-1; 8 bases map to TRBD1. The CDR3 totals 16 residues. V gave up 4 bases and J gave up 5 bases; unmatched junction bases: 13. Germline V gene lookup returns CDR1 MGHRA and CDR2 YSYEKL.

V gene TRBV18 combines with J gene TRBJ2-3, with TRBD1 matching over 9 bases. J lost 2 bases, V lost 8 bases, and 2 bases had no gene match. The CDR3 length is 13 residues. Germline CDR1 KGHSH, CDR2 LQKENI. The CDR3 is CASRDRVTDTQYF. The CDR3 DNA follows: TGTGCCAGCCGGGACAGGGTCACAGATACGCAGTATTTT.

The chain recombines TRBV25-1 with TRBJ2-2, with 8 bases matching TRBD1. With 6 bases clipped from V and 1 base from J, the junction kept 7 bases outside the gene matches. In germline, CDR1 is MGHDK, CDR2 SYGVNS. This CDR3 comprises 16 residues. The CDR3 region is CASSQAGTGNTGELFF. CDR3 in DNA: TGTGCCAGCAGCCAAGCCGGGACAGGGAACACCGGGGAGCTGTTTTTT. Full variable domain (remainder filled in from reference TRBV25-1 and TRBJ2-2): EADIYQTPRYLVIGTGKKITLECSQTMGHDKMYWYQQDPGMELHLIHYSYGVNSTEKGDLSSESTVSRIRTEHFPLTLESARPSHTSQYLCASSQAGTGNTGELFFGEGSRLTVL.

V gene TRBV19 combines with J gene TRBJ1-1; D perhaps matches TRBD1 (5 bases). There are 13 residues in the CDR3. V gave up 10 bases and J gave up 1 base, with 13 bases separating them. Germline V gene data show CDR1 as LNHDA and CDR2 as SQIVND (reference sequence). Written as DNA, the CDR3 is TGTGCCACATCTCGACAGTCGAACACTGAAGCTTTCTTT. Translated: CATSRQSNTEAFF.

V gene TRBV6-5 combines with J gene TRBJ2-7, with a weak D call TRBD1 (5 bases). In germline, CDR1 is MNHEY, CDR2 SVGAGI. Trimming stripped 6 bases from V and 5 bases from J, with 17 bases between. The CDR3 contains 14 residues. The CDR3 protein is CASSPSEDTHEQYF. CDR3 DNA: TGTGCCAGCAGCCCGAGCGAGGACACCCACGAGCAGTACTTC.

The CDR3 spells CASSEWASVTTGELFF. The CDR3 nucleotides are TGTGCCAGCAGCGAATGGGCTAGCGTGACTACCGGGGAGCTGTTTTTT. The V gene is TRBV7-2, the J gene TRBJ2-2; D is possibly TRBD2 (6 bases). The CDR3 is 16 residues long. Germline V gives CDR1 SGHTA, CDR2 FQGNSA. V dropped 5 bases and J dropped 5 bases, with 18 bases sitting between them. The full variable domain, rest sourced from reference TRBV7-2 and TRBJ2-2, is GAGVSQSPSNKVTEKGKDVELRCDPISGHTALYWYRQSLGQGLEFLIYFQGNSAPDKSGLPSDRFSAERTGGSVSTLTIQRTQQEDSAVYLCASSEWASVTTGELFFGEGSRLTVL.

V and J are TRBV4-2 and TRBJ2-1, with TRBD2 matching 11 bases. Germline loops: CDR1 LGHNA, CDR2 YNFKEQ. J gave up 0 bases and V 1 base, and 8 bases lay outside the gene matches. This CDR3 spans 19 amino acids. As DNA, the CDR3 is TGTGCCAGCAGCCAAGTGGGACTAGCGGACGCAAGCTCCTACAATGAGCAGTTCTTC. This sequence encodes CASSQVGLADASSYNEQFF.

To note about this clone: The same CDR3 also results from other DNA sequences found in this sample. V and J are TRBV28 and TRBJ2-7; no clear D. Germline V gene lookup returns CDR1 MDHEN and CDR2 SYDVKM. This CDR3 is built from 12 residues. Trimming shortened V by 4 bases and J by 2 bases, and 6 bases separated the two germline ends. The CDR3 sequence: CASSSRTYEQYF. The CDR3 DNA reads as TGTGCCAGCAGTTCAAGGACCTACGAGCAGTACTTC.

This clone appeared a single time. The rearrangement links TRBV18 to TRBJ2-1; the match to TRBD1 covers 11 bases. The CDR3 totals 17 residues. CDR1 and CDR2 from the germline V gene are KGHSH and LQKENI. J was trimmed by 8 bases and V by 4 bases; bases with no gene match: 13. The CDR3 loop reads CASSLNAGQGGYDEQFF. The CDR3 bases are TGTGCCAGCTCACTCAACGCGGGACAGGGGGGCTATGATGAGCAGTTCTTC.

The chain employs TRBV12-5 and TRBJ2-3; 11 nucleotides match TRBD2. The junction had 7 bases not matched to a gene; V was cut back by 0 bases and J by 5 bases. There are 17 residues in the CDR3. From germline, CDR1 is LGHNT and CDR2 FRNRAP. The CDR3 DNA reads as TGTGCTAGTGGTTTGGTTAGCGGGAGGGCCGGTCTAGATACGCAGTATTTT. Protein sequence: CASGLVSGRAGLDTQYF.